The following is a TCR beta chain sequence with its context. What it binds is not known. TCR sequencing used cDNA made by reverse transcription of extracted RNA. Sequencing was performed with immunoSEQ multiplex PCR; in TCRdb, only in-frame clones are kept and a portion is missing. The data show some 100,000 clones, about 40% seen once. Trimming took 2 bases from V and 2 from J, leaving 10 bases between them. The CDR3 totals 14 residues. CDR1 is MNHEY, CDR2 SMNVEV, per germline (reference sequence). The data derive from a study of CD8+ T cells in alopecia areata. Study background: The tofacitinib course ran for 6 to 18 months and was followed by 6 months off drug. Severity of treated patients was scored by affected scalp percentage.

As for treatment: oral pan-JAK inhibitor, 5-10 mg twice daily. Broader study findings: TCRs were shared less clearly across patients than in mice, possibly for HLA-related reasons. There was only one nonresponder, so it was unclear how baseline CD8+ expansion relates to response.

The receptor was derived from a human donor with alopecia areata. Here the sequenced sample was CD8+ T cells sorted from blood, taken at week 24, from a patient treated with tofacitinib. The chain recombines TRBV27 with TRBJ2-7, with D maybe TRBD2 (6 bases). The CDR3: CASSLGGGAYEQYF. The CDR3 nucleotides are TGTGCCAGCAGTTTAGGAGGCGGGGCCTACGAGCAGTACTTC.